The 27 T cell receptor beta chains below all came from one sample that was sequenced in a study of Ad26.COV2.S vaccination and SARS-CoV-2 variants. Described treatment: 15 to 20 received Ad26.COV2.S at low or high dose, single or two shots; a few received placebo; per-sample allocation not given. Sampling took place 63 days after the first vaccine or placebo injection. Here immunoSEQ multiplex PCR was the method, and the copy in TCRdb shows in-frame clones only, minus some. Here the sample spans some 480,000 clones, 87% being singletons. The starting material was peripheral blood, obtained in a trial of Ad26.COV2.S vaccine versus placebo. The receptors were gathered from a person between 18 and 65 years old who received the Ad26.COV2.S COVID-19 vaccine or a placebo.

The chain carries TRBV28 and TRBJ2-7; 10 bases fit TRBD1. Germline V gene data show CDR1 as MDHEN and CDR2 as SYDVKM. This CDR3 region has 13 residues. V shed 8 bases and J 6 bases; nucleotides not matched to a gene: 7. The CDR3 sequence is CASRTGGYGEQYF. As DNA, the CDR3 is TGTGCCAGCCGGACAGGGGGGTATGGCGAGCAGTACTTC.

This rearrangement joins TRBV6-2 or TRBV6-3 to TRBJ2-7; 7 bases are shared with TRBD1. The CDR3 consists of 15 residues. Germline lookup yields CDR1 MNHEY and CDR2 SVGEGT. The ends lost 2 bases at V and 0 bases at J; junction bases unmatched: 4. The CDR3 sequence is CASSYRGPSSYEQYF. The DNA for the CDR3 is TGTGCCAGCAGTTACAGGGGGCCTAGCTCCTACGAGCAGTACTTC.

The V gene is TRBV14, the J gene TRBJ1-4; D is ambiguous. The CDR3 extends over 13 amino acids. V was clipped by 1 base and J by 15 bases, with 15 bases between them. Germline V gives CDR1 SGHDN, CDR2 FVKESK. This CDR3 reads CASSQGPDPRVFF. The CDR3 DNA reads as TGTGCCAGCAGCCAAGGACCAGACCCCCGGGTGTTTTTT.

The V and J genes are TRBV2 and TRBJ2-7; D tentatively fits TRBD1 or TRBD2 (5 bases each). The germline CDR1 and CDR2 sequences are SNHLY and FYNNEI. This CDR3 is built from 16 residues. V gave up 4 bases and J gave up 4 bases, with 20 bases separating them. In nucleotides, the CDR3 is TGTGCCAGCAGTGGTTGGGGGACCCGAAACGCATACGAGCAGTACTTC. Protein: CASSGWGTRNAYEQYF. Combining the CDR3 with reference TRBV2 and TRBJ2-7 gives the whole variable domain EPEVTQTPSHQVTQMGQEVILRCVPISNHLYFYWYRQILGQKVEFLVSFYNNEISEKSEIFDDQFSVERPDGSNFTLKIRSTKLEDSAMYFCASSGWGTRNAYEQYFGPGTRLTVT.

Worth noting for this clone: This CDR3 is also generated by other DNA sequences in the sample. The J gene is TRBJ2-3, the V gene TRBV4-2; possible D gene TRBD2, 7 bases. The CDR3 is 17 residues long. Germline V lookup: CDR1 LGHNA, CDR2 YNFKEQ. Trimming stripped 1 base from V and 1 base from J, with 15 bases between. The CDR3 region has the DNA TGTGCCAGCAGCCAAGGGGGGGGGCTAGCGGGCACAGATACGCAGTATTTT. This translates into CASSQGGGLAGTDTQYF.

The CDR3 loop is CATSKGSGKDNQPQHF. CDR3 bases: TGTGCCACCAGCAAGGGCTCCGGGAAAGACAATCAGCCCCAGCATTTT. The genes are TRBV15 and TRBJ1-5; D unresolved. CDR3 length equals 16 residues. Germline V gene lookup returns CDR1 LNHNV and CDR2 YYDKDF (reference sequence). V was cut by 4 bases and J by 3 bases, with 16 bases left in between.

The chain combines TRBV11-3 with TRBJ1-3; D is perhaps TRBD1 (6 bases). This CDR3 spans 14 amino acids. Looked up from germline, CDR1 is SGHNT and CDR2 is YENEEA. V dropped 5 bases and J dropped 5 bases, with 13 bases sitting between them. This CDR3 reads CASSADSARNTIYF. The CDR3 DNA reads as TGTGCCAGCAGCGCGGACAGTGCCCGAAACACCATATATTTT.

This clone was picked up one time. The chain combines TRBV4-2 with TRBJ1-6; no reliable D call. The germline gives CDR1 LGHNA, CDR2 YNFKEQ. V was trimmed by 0 bases and J by 6 bases, leaving 9 bases between them. The CDR3 extends over 15 amino acids. The CDR3 is CASSQDHNTNSPLHF. The CDR3 coding sequence is TGTGCCAGCAGCCAAGATCACAACACTAATTCACCCCTCCACTTT.

The rearrangement joins TRBV30 to TRBJ2-6; no reliable D call. CDR1 and CDR2 from the germline V gene are GTSNPN and SVGIG (reference sequence). V was cut by 3 bases and J by 4 bases, with 4 bases left in between. This CDR3 has 12 amino acids. This CDR3 reads CAWRPGANVLTF. CDR3 bases: TGTGCCTGGAGACCGGGGGCCAACGTCCTGACTTTC.

The chain combines TRBV9 with TRBJ2-7; 13 positions agree with TRBD2. CDR1 and CDR2 (germline): SGDLS, YYNGEE. V dropped 2 bases and J dropped 2; count of bases not matched to a gene: 1. This CDR3 has 15 amino acids. CDR3 bases: TGTGCCAGCAGCGTGGGACTAGCGGGAACCTACGAGCAGTACTTC. This gives the protein CASSVGLAGTYEQYF.

The chain is built from TRBV3-1 (or the pseudogene TRBV3-2) and TRBJ2-5, with D hard to call. The germline CDR1 and CDR2 sequences are LGHDT and YNNKEL (reference sequence). This CDR3 is 14 amino acids long. V was clipped by 4 bases and J by 5 bases, with 14 bases between them. The CDR3 bases are TGTGCCAGCAGCCCCGGGCCAACGGTGGAGACCCAGTACTTC. Its translation: CASSPGPTVETQYF.

Only a few counts were recorded for this clone. J is TRBJ2-1 and V is TRBV5-8; 7 nucleotides align to TRBD2. There are 14 residues in the CDR3. CDR1 SGHTS and CDR2 YDEGEE come from the germline V gene. The V segment lost 4 bases and the J segment 3 bases; nucleotides outside the gene matches: 4. The CDR3 is CASSLGEGYNEQFF. CDR3 DNA sequence: TGTGCCAGCAGCCTGGGGGAGGGCTACAATGAGCAGTTCTTC.

The chain combines TRBV6-6 with TRBJ2-1; the match to TRBD2 covers 7 bases. The V gene's germline CDR1 is MNHNY and CDR2 SVGAGI (reference sequence). The V and J ends lost 5 bases and 0 bases, in that order; junction bases with no gene match: 7. The CDR3 consists of 16 residues. Here the CDR3 reads CASSVLARSSYNEQFF. The DNA for the CDR3 is TGTGCCAGCAGTGTACTAGCGCGAAGCTCCTACAATGAGCAGTTCTTC.

The chain joins TRBV30 to TRBJ2-7, with D unclear. Germline V gene data show CDR1 as GTSNPN and CDR2 as SVGIG (reference sequence). The CDR3 totals 12 residues. V lost 7 bases, J lost 2 bases, and 12 bases lay in between. The CDR3 nucleotides are TGTGCCTTAGGTTCTTTTACCTACGAGCAGTACTTC. This codes for CALGSFTYEQYF.

This rearrangement joins TRBV6-5 to TRBJ1-2; no clear D gene. The CDR3 loop spans 11 amino acids. Deletions cut 8 bases from V and 6 bases from J, with 10 bases between. Germline V CDR1 and CDR2: MNHEY, SVGAGI. Here the CDR3 reads CASAGLDGYTF. The DNA for the CDR3 is TGTGCCAGCGCCGGACTCGATGGCTACACCTTC.

The chain employs TRBV19 and TRBJ1-1; a weak D match, TRBD1 (6 bases). This CDR3 is 16 amino acids long. Germline V lookup: CDR1 LNHDA, CDR2 SQIVND (reference sequence). Trimming took 3 bases from V and 0 from J, leaving 14 bases between them. CDR3 nucleotide sequence: TGTGCCAGTAGTATCCCCCGGGGGCGGTTGAACACTGAAGCTTTCTTT. It specifies CASSIPRGRLNTEAFF. Variable domain in full (rest from reference TRBV19 and TRBJ1-1): DGGITQSPKYLFRKEGQNVTLSCEQNLNHDAMYWYRQDPGQGLRLIYYSQIVNDFQKGDIAEGYSVSREKKESFPLTVTSAQKNPTAFYLCASSIPRGRLNTEAFFGQGTRLTVV.

The chain links TRBV9 to TRBJ2-3, with D perhaps TRBD2 (5 bases). This CDR3 region has 17 residues. V dropped 3 bases and J dropped 0 bases, with 17 bases sitting between them. Looked up from germline, CDR1 is SGDLS and CDR2 is YYNGEE. In DNA form, the CDR3 reads TGTGCCAGCAGCGCGGTTGGTTCACCGGGGAGCACAGATACGCAGTATTTT. Translated, it gives CASSAVGSPGSTDTQYF.

The rearrangement joins TRBV7-2 to TRBJ2-2, with 7 bases identical to TRBD2. The ends lost 5 bases at V and 7 bases at J; junction bases unmatched: 10. CDR1 SGHTA and CDR2 FQGNSA come from the germline V gene. The CDR3 runs 15 residues. CDR3 nucleotide sequence: TGTGCCAGCAGCCGCCGGGGGGAGCGTAGCGGGGAGCTGTTTTTT. Translated, it gives CASSRRGERSGELFF.

This chain joins TRBV25-1 and TRBJ1-1, with 10 bases fitting TRBD1. This CDR3 is 15 amino acids long. The J segment lost 4 bases and the V segment lost 4 bases, leaving 6 bases of the junction unmatched. Germline CDR1 reads MGHDK; CDR2 reads SYGVNS. The CDR3, as DNA: TGTGCCAGCAGTGGGCGGACAGGGGGTGGCACTGAAGCTTTCTTT. Amino acid sequence: CASSGRTGGGTEAFF.

The chain links TRBV4-2 to TRBJ2-5, with 7 bases matching TRBD2. The CDR3 runs 16 residues. After removal of 0 bases from V and 5 bases from J, the junction contained 9 bases not matched to a gene. Germline CDR1 and CDR2: LGHNA and YNFKEQ. CDR3 sequence: CASSQDSSGIGETQYF. The CDR3 DNA is TGTGCCAGCAGCCAAGACTCTAGCGGTATCGGGGAGACCCAGTACTTC.

V and J are TRBV28 and TRBJ2-2; TRBD1 matches 8 bases. This CDR3 spans 12 amino acids. Looked up from germline, CDR1 is MDHEN and CDR2 is SYDVKM. V gave up 10 bases and J gave up 7 bases; unmatched junction bases: 5. The CDR3 DNA is TGTGCCACAGAACAGGGGGTCGGGGAGCTGTTTTTT. This codes for CATEQGVGELFF.

V is TRBV14 and J is TRBJ1-1; no clear D. Germline V gene data show CDR1 as SGHDN and CDR2 as FVKESK. The CDR3 has 17 amino acids. V lost 4 bases and J 0 bases, leaving 18 bases between the germline ends. The CDR3 nucleotides read TGTGCCAGCAGCCGGAAACACTCCGCCAGCATGAACACTGAAGCTTTCTTT. The encoded protein is CASSRKHSASMNTEAFF.

The rearrangement uses TRBV5-4 and TRBJ1-2; 7 bases fit TRBD1. V trimming: 6 bases; J trimming: 0 bases; junction bases outside the gene matches: 5. Germline V gene lookup returns CDR1 SGHNT and CDR2 YYREEE (reference sequence). This CDR3 is 14 amino acids long. The CDR3 loop reads CASTPTGTNYGYTF. CDR3 DNA: TGTGCCAGCACCCCGACAGGGACTAACTATGGCTACACCTTC.

The gene calls are TRBV18 and TRBJ2-7, with 7 bases fitting TRBD1. Germline CDR1 is KGHSH and CDR2 is LQKENI. This CDR3 spans 12 amino acids. V shed 3 bases and J 6 bases; nucleotides not matched to a gene: 2. The CDR3 reads CASSPGQSEQYF. CDR3 nucleotides: TGTGCCAGCTCACCGGGACAGAGCGAGCAGTACTTC.

The chain recombines TRBV9 with TRBJ2-3, with 8 bases fitting TRBD2. V shed 4 bases, J shed 4 bases, and the junction held 11 bases outside the gene matches. This CDR3 spans 16 amino acids. Germline CDR1 reads SGDLS; CDR2 reads YYNGEE. The CDR3 here is CASSPPSGSVADTQYF. In DNA, the CDR3 is TGTGCCAGCAGCCCACCCAGCGGGAGTGTCGCAGATACGCAGTATTTT. The full variable domain, with the rest looked up from reference TRBV9 and TRBJ2-3, is DSGVTQTPKHLITATGQRVTLRCSPRSGDLSVYWYQQSLDQGLQFLIQYYNGEERAKGNILERFSAQQFPDLHSELNLSSLELGDSALYFCASSPPSGSVADTQYFGPGTRLTVL.

As for this clone: This CDR3 is also generated by other DNA sequences in the sample. This CDR3 is CASSLGISYEQYF. The CDR3 DNA follows: TGTGCCAGCAGTTTAGGGATCTCCTACGAGCAGTACTTC. V and J are TRBV12-3 or TRBV12-4 and TRBJ2-7, with no clear D. Trimming took 1 base from V and 0 from J, leaving 4 bases between them. This CDR3 has 13 amino acids.

This sequence joins TRBV30 and TRBJ2-7, with 11 bases identical to TRBD2. CDR1 and CDR2 (germline): GTSNPN, SVGIG (reference sequence). Unmatched junction bases numbered 9, after V lost 2 bases and J lost 0 bases. The CDR3 totals 17 residues. CDR3 amino acids: CAWSPPGLADSSYEQYF. As DNA, the CDR3 is TGTGCCTGGAGTCCCCCGGGACTAGCGGATAGCTCCTACGAGCAGTACTTC.